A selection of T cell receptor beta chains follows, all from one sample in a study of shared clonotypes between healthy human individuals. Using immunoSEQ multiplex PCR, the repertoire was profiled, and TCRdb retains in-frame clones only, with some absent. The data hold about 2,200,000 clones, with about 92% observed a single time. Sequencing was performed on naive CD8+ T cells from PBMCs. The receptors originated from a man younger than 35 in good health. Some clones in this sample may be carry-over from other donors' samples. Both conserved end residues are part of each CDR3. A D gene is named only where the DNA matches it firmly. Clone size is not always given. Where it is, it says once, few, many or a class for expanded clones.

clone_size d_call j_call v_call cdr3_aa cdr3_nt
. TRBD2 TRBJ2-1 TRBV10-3 CAISESGTSVKNNEQFF TGTGCCATCAGTGAGTCGGGGACTAGCGTAAAGAACAATGAGCAGTTCTTC
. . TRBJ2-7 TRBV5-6 CASSLRGMHEQYF TGTGCCAGCAGCCTCCGGGGTATGCACGAGCAGTACTTC
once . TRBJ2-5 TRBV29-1 CSVGSRGGIEETQYF TGCAGCGTCGGAAGTCGTGGAGGCATAGAAGAGACCCAGTACTTC
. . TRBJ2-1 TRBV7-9 CASSLSIGLANEQFF TGTGCCAGCAGCTTATCAATAGGGCTGGCCAATGAGCAGTTCTTC
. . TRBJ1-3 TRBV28 CASSFKRQRLDTIYF TGTGCCAGCAGCTTCAAGAGACAGCGGTTGGACACCATATATTTT
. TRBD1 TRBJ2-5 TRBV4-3 CASSHRGQGTQYF TGCGCCAGCAGCCACCGAGGACAGGGGACCCAGTACTTC
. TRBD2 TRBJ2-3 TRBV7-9 CASSSAPAGATDTQYF TGTGCCAGCAGCTCCGCCCCAGCGGGAGCCACAGATACGCAGTATTTT
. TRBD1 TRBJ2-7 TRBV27 CASSFTGAREQYF TGTGCCAGCAGTTTTACAGGGGCGCGGGAGCAGTACTTC
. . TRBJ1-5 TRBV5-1 CASSLGGGQPQHF TGCGCCAGCAGTCTTGGGGGGGGTCAGCCCCAGCATTTT
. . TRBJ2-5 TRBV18 CASSTGPVGEQYF TGTGCCAGCTCAACAGGGCCCGTGGGGGAGCAGTACTTC
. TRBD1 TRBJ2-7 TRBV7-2 CASSGQGNEQYF TGTGCCAGCAGCGGACAGGGCAACGAGCAGTACTTC
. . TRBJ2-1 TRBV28 CASSLGSSYNEQFF TGTGCCAGCAGCCTCGGGAGTTCCTACAATGAGCAGTTCTTC
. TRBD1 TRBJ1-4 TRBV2 CASRGYRGPNEKLFF TGTGCCAGCAGAGGTTACAGGGGTCCTAATGAAAAACTGTTTTTT
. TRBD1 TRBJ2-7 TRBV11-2 CASSSRDRGPYEQYF TGTGCCAGCAGCTCCCGGGACAGGGGACCCTACGAGCAGTACTTC
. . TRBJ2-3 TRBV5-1 CASSLAGIPSNTQYF TGCGCCAGCAGCTTGGCCGGGATCCCATCAAATACGCAGTATTTT
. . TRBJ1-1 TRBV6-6 CASSYQGLMNTEAFF TGTGCCAGCAGTTATCAGGGGCTCATGAACACTGAAGCTTTCTTT
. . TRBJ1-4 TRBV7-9 CASSLKLGPGVAGKLFF TGTGCCAGCAGCTTAAAGTTGGGGCCGGGGGTCGCCGGAAAACTGTTTTTT
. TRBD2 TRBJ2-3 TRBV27 CASSPGAGGSTDTQYF TGTGCCAGCAGTCCCGGAGCGGGAGGTAGCACAGATACGCAGTATTTT
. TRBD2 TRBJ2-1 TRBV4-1 CASSRVRTSETLNEQFF TGCGCCAGCAGCCGGGTTAGGACTAGCGAGACTCTAAATGAGCAGTTCTTC
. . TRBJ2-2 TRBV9 CASSVEGFAGELFF TGTGCCAGCAGCGTAGAGGGATTCGCCGGGGAGCTGTTTTTT
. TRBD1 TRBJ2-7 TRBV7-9 CASSLGQGREQYF TGTGCCAGCAGCTTAGGACAGGGGCGCGAGCAGTACTTC
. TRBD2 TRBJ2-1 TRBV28 CASTERTSEYNEQFF TGTGCCAGCACCGAAAGGACTAGCGAGTACAATGAGCAGTTCTTC
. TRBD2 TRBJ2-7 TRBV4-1 CASSQGSSGRVSYEQYF TGCGCCAGCAGCCAAGGTTCGAGCGGGAGAGTGTCCTACGAGCAGTACTTC
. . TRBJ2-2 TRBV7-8 CASSWDRDANTGELFF TGTGCCAGCAGCTGGGACCGGGACGCAAACACCGGGGAGCTGTTTTTT
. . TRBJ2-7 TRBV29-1 CSVEGARSRNEQYF TGCAGCGTTGAGGGGGCCAGGTCTCGGAACGAGCAGTACTTC
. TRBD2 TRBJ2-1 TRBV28 CASTSGRKYNEQFF TGTGCCAGCACTAGCGGGAGGAAATACAATGAGCAGTTCTTC
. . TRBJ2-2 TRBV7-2 CASSLYRRDTGELFF TGTGCCAGCAGTTTGTACAGGCGCGACACCGGGGAGCTGTTTTTT
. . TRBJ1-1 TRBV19 CASSIGSTGDTEAFF TGTGCCAGTAGTATCGGATCAACGGGGGACACTGAAGCTTTCTTT
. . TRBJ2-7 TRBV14 CASSRGGREQYF TGTGCCAGCAGCCGAGGGGGGAGGGAGCAGTACTTC
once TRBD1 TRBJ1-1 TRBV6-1 CASSYRQGLTEAFF TGTGCCAGCTCTTACCGACAGGGCTTGACTGAAGCTTTCTTT
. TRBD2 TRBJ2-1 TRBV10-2 CASRFGTSGISSYNEQFF TGCGCCAGCAGGTTCGGGACTAGCGGGATCAGCTCCTACAATGAGCAGTTCTTC
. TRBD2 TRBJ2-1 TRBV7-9 CASSLGLASNEQFF TGTGCCAGCAGCTTAGGACTAGCAAGCAATGAGCAGTTCTTC
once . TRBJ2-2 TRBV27 CASSLGQNTGELFF TGTGCCAGCAGTTTGGGTCAGAACACCGGGGAGCTGTTTTTT
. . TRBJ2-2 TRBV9 CASLQGNTGELFF TGTGCCAGTCTACAGGGGAACACCGGGGAGCTGTTTTTT
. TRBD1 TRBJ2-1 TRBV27 CASSHIIGTAYNEQFF TGTGCCAGCAGTCATATAATCGGGACAGCCTACAATGAGCAGTTCTTC
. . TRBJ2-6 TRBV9 CASSPPISGANVLTF TGTGCCAGCAGCCCCCCGATCTCTGGGGCCAACGTCCTGACTTTC
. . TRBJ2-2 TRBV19 CASRQENTGELFF TGTGCCAGTAGACAAGAGAACACCGGGGAGCTGTTTTTT
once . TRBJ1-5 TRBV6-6 CASSPYPNQPQHF TGTGCCAGCAGTCCCTATCCTAATCAGCCCCAGCATTTT
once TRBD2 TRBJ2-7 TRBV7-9 CASSLVPGGPIPYEQYF TGTGCCAGCAGCTTAGTCCCGGGAGGGCCGATCCCCTACGAGCAGTACTTC
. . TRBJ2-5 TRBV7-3 CASSLRLRRETQYF TGTGCCAGCAGCTTAAGATTGAGGAGGGAGACCCAGTACTTC
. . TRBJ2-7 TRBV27 CASSFGKTYEQYF TGTGCCAGCAGTTTCGGAAAAACCTACGAGCAGTACTTC
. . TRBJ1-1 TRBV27 CASRDGLNTEAFF TGTGCCAGCCGGGACGGCTTGAACACTGAAGCTTTCTTT
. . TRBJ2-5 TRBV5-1 CASSLERRGQETQYF TGCGCCAGCAGCTTGGAACGCAGGGGACAAGAGACCCAGTACTTC